This T cell receptor (beta chain) was sequenced during a study of T cells in Graves' hyperthyroidism and ophthalmopathy. Study in general: Peripheral blood was taken when the disease was first diagnosed, before any treatment began. General study findings and limits: Among clonotypes expanded in thyroid above 0.001, most were also found in blood.

Germline CDR1 SQVTM, CDR2 ANQGSEA. Trimming stripped 4 bases from V and 6 bases from J, with 10 bases between. CDR3 length equals 12 residues. This clonotype was found many times. Its antigen is unidentified. Amplified regions were TCR beta CDR3 sequences from RNA transcripts. A set of HTBI primers served as the primers for a first-round RT-PCR of the TCR CDR3. TCRdb analysed the multiplex PCR reads with MiXCR anew, one entry per CDR3 protein. The data contain under 200,000 distinct CDR3 sequences, 8% to 9.5% of them seen just once; the ten biggest clones take up 22%. A sample of blood taken at first hyperthyroidism diagnosis preceded any ophthalmopathy symptoms.

Sequences were obtained from blood. The sequence was collected from a young woman with Graves' hyperthyroidism that later progressed to Graves' ophthalmopathy. This chain joins TRBV29-1 and TRBJ2-1; no clear D gene. Here the CDR3 DNA reads TGCAGCGTTGTCTTAGGTTTCAATGAGCAGTTCTTC. Amino acid sequence: CSVVLGFNEQFF.